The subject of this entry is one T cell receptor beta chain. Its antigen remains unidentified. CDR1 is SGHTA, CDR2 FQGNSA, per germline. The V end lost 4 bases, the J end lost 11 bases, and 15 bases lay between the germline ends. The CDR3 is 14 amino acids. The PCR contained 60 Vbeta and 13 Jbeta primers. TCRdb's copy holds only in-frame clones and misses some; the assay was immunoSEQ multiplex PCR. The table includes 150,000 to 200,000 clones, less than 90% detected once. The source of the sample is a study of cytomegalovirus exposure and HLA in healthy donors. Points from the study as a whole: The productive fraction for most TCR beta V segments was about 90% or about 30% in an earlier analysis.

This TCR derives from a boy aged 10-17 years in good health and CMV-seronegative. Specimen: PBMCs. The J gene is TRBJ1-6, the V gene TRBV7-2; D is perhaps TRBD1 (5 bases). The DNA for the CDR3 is TGTGCCAGCAGCTCCCAGGGCGTACTTCCACCCCTCCACTTT. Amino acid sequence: CASSSQGVLPPLHF.